The rows below give T cell receptor beta chains drawn from one sample of a study of cytomegalovirus exposure and HLA in healthy donors. Assay used: immunoSEQ multiplex PCR; TCRdb lists only in-frame clones, some missing. The sample lists under 150,000 clones; around 82% were seen once. The sample comprised PBMCs. These receptors were collected from a woman aged 40 to 49 in good health and CMV-seropositive. Both conserved end residues are part of each CDR3. D genes are given only for firm matches. Expanded clones are given a class, and other clones once, few, many or no size at all.

clone_size	v_call	j_call	d_call	cdr3_nt	cdr3_aa
NA	TRBV21-1	TRBJ2-2	NA	TGTGCCAGCAGCAAAACCGGAGGGAGGAACACCGGGGAGCTGTTTTTT	CASSKTGGRNTGELFF
NA	TRBV2	TRBJ2-5	TRBD2	TGTGCCAGCAGTCGGACTAGCGGGACCGGAGGAGAGACCCAGTACTTC	CASSRTSGTGGETQYF
NA	TRBV5-1	TRBJ2-7	TRBD2	TGCGCCAGCAGCTCCACCGGGACTAGCGTCAACGAGCAGTACTTC	CASSSTGTSVNEQYF
few	TRBV7-9	TRBJ2-1	NA	TGTGCCAGCAGCGGTAGATGGAACGCGGCAGGGTCATACAATGAGCAGTTCTTC	CASSGRWNAAGSYNEQFF
NA	TRBV11-2	TRBJ2-2	TRBD1	TGTGCCAGCATTCGTCAAACAGGGGGCCACACCGGGGAGCTGTTTTTT	CASIRQTGGHTGELFF
NA	TRBV18	TRBJ2-2	TRBD2	TGTGCCAGCTCACGGTATTCGGGACTAGCGGACTCCCCAGCAGGTGTCGGGGAGCTGTTTTTT	CASSRYSGLADSPAGVGELFF
NA	TRBV2	TRBJ2-3	TRBD1	TGTGCCAGCAGTGAAGCGCGAGGGACAGGTGACACAGATACGCAGTATTTT	CASSEARGTGDTDTQYF
once	TRBV5-4	TRBJ1-2	NA	TGTGCCAGCAGCCGCCGGGACAATCGTGGCTACACCTTC	CASSRRDNRGYTF
NA	TRBV29-1	TRBJ1-5	TRBD1	TGCAGCGTCGGACACACAGGGGGCGCGGATCAGCCCCAGCATTTT	CSVGHTGGADQPQHF
few	TRBV19	TRBJ2-1	TRBD2	TGTGCCAGTAGTATAGGCTCCTACTCTTCTAGCGGGAGAGGTAGTGAGCAGTTCTTC	CASSIGSYSSSGRGSEQFF
NA	TRBV5-1	TRBJ1-1	NA	TGCGCCAGCAGCTTGGCAGGGCAGGGCGGATGGACAACTGAAGCTTTCTTT	CASSLAGQGGWTTEAFF
NA	TRBV29-1	TRBJ2-3	TRBD1	TGCAGCGCATATAACAGGGGCAGCACAGATACGCAGTATTTT	CSAYNRGSTDTQYF
once	TRBV5-6	TRBJ2-1	TRBD2	TGTGCCAGCAGCCAACTAGCGGGAGTTTACAATGAGCAGTTCTTC	CASSQLAGVYNEQFF
few	TRBV5-4	TRBJ2-2	NA	TGTGCCAGCAGCCGTCTAGCCGCCGGGGAGCTGTTTTTT	CASSRLAAGELFF
NA	TRBV2	TRBJ2-7	NA	TGTGCCAGCAGTGGGGTAGGGGACTCCTACGAGCAGTACTTC	CASSGVGDSYEQYF
NA	TRBV19	TRBJ2-7	TRBD1	TGTGCCAGTAGTATCCAGGGGGCATACGAGCAGTACTTC	CASSIQGAYEQYF
NA	TRBV27	TRBJ2-1	TRBD2	TGTGCCAGCTCCGGGACTAGCGGGAGTTGGGGGCCCTACAATGAGCAGTTCTTC	CASSGTSGSWGPYNEQFF
NA	TRBV7-9	TRBJ1-4	NA	TGTGCCAGCAGCACGGGACGGGGGAAACCAGAAAAACTGTTTTTT	CASSTGRGKPEKLFF
NA	TRBV27	TRBJ2-5	TRBD2	TGTGCCAGCAAAACGACAACGGCTAGCGGGAGTCAAGAGACCCAGTACTTC	CASKTTTASGSQETQYF
NA	TRBV5-1	TRBJ2-5	NA	TGCGCCAGCAGCTTGGATCCGGGAGAGGAGACCCAGTACTTC	CASSLDPGEETQYF
NA	TRBV18	TRBJ2-1	NA	TGTGCCAGCTCACCCGGAAGCGGGCCTGAGCAGTTCTTC	CASSPGSGPEQFF
once	TRBV6-5	TRBJ2-5	TRBD2	TGTGCCAGCAGTTACGCGGGAGTAGAGACCCAGTACTTC	CASSYAGVETQYF
NA	TRBV4-2	TRBJ2-3	NA	TGTGCCAGCAGCCAAGATGATAGCCGAGGAATCCAGTATTTT	CASSQDDSRGIQYF
NA	TRBV29-1	TRBJ2-5	TRBD2	TGCAGCGTTGGGGTAGCGGGAGGCCAGACCCAGTACTTC	CSVGVAGGQTQYF
few	TRBV10-3	TRBJ2-7	NA	TGTGCCATCAGTGAGTCAAACAACTACGAGCAGTACTTC	CAISESNNYEQYF
NA	TRBV6-1	TRBJ2-3	TRBD1	TGTGCCAGCAGTGAAGGGCCGGGACAGGGCGCAGATACGCAGTATTTT	CASSEGPGQGADTQYF
NA	TRBV7-2	TRBJ1-5	NA	TGTGCCAGCAGCTTAGGCGGGCAGGGCAATCAGCCCCAGCATTTT	CASSLGGQGNQPQHF
few	TRBV7-6	TRBJ2-5	NA	TGTGCCAGCAGCTTAGCGTGGGGGGGGCGGGAGACCCAGTACTTC	CASSLAWGGRETQYF
NA	TRBV7-8	TRBJ2-5	NA	TGTGCCAGCAGCTCGGACACTACCAGGGAGACCCAGTACTTC	CASSSDTTRETQYF
NA	TRBV2	TRBJ2-1	NA	TGTGCCAGCAGTGAAGGGCTCCAGTTCTTC	CASSEGLQFF
few	TRBV10-1	TRBJ2-2	NA	TGCGCCAGCATCCAACCGGGAGCCTTATCCAACACCGGGGAGCTGTTTTTT	CASIQPGALSNTGELFF
NA	TRBV5-1	TRBJ2-4	TRBD1	TGCGCCAGCAGCGATCTGGGACAGGGTGGATTTCAGTACTTC	CASSDLGQGGFQYF
NA	TRBV7-6	TRBJ2-2	TRBD2	TGTGCCAGCAGCTTTCCTAGCGGGAGTCCGGGGCCCGGGGAGCTGTTTTTT	CASSFPSGSPGPGELFF
NA	TRBV5-6	TRBJ2-7	NA	TGTGCCAGCAGCTGGCTCAGGGTCCCTAGGGAGCAGTACTTC	CASSWLRVPREQYF
NA	TRBV6-1	TRBJ2-7	TRBD1	TGTGCCAGCAGTAGGGGACAGGGGTCCTACGAGCAGTACTTC	CASSRGQGSYEQYF
NA	TRBV18	TRBJ2-1	NA	TGTGCCGGGGCGGGACAGCGAGCTGAGCAGTTCTTC	CAGAGQRAEQFF
NA	TRBV30	TRBJ2-1	TRBD2	TGTGCCTGGACTAGCGGGAGGACTGAGCAGTTCTTC	CAWTSGRTEQFF
NA	TRBV5-1	TRBJ2-2	NA	TGCGCCAGCAGCTTAGGAGGGAGACCGGTCACCGGGGAGCTGTTTTTT	CASSLGGRPVTGELFF
few	TRBV29-1	TRBJ2-5	NA	TGCAGCTCCACCCGGACAGCGCAAGAGACCCAGTACTTC	CSSTRTAQETQYF
NA	TRBV6-1	TRBJ2-3	TRBD2	TGTGCCAGCAGTGAAGCTAGCGGGAGCACAGATACGCAGTATTTT	CASSEASGSTDTQYF
NA	TRBV11-3	TRBJ2-1	TRBD2	TGTGCCAGCAGCCAGTTTCCCGGGACTAGGAGGTACAATGAGCAGTTCTTC	CASSQFPGTRRYNEQFF
NA	TRBV5-1	TRBJ2-7	TRBD2	TGCGCCAGCAGCCCCTTGGGACTAGGGACTTACGAGCAGTACTTC	CASSPLGLGTYEQYF
NA	TRBV25-1	TRBJ1-3	TRBD1	TGTGCCAGCAGTGAATGGGGCAGGGGGACTGGAAACACCATATATTTT	CASSEWGRGTGNTIYF
NA	TRBV5-4	TRBJ2-3	TRBD1	TGTGCCAGCAGCAGCCGGACAGGGTTAACAGATACGCAGTATTTT	CASSSRTGLTDTQYF
NA	TRBV29-1	TRBJ2-3	NA	TGCAGCGTTGAAGACCAGGGGATACATAGCACAGATACGCAGTATTTT	CSVEDQGIHSTDTQYF
once	TRBV28	TRBJ1-1	NA	TGTGCCAGCGCCTTAAAGGCGGGTGAAGCTTTCTTT	CASALKAGEAFF
NA	TRBV4-2	TRBJ2-3	TRBD2	TGTGCCAGCAGCCAAGATATAGCGGGAGTGGATACGCAGTATTTT	CASSQDIAGVDTQYF
NA	TRBV19	TRBJ1-5	NA	TGTGCCAGTAGTATCAGGGCTGCCTTAGATCGGCCCCAGCATTTT	CASSIRAALDRPQHF
NA	TRBV5-1	TRBJ2-3	NA	TGCGCCAGCAGCTCCCGGCTAGCTGGAGATACGCAGTATTTT	CASSSRLAGDTQYF
once	TRBV5-6	TRBJ2-5	TRBD1	TGTGCCAGCAGAGCTTACAGGGGACAGTGGGAGACCCAGTACTTC	CASRAYRGQWETQYF
few	TRBV5-1	TRBJ2-5	TRBD1	TGCGCCAGCAGCCCCGGGACAGGGTGGGGAGAGACCCAGTACTTC	CASSPGTGWGETQYF
NA	TRBV2	TRBJ2-5	TRBD1	TGTGCCAGCAGTACAGACAGGGGAGGAGAGACCCAGTACTTC	CASSTDRGGETQYF
NA	TRBV18	TRBJ2-5	NA	TGTGCCAGCTCACCAAGCGCCCTCGGGACCCAGTACTTC	CASSPSALGTQYF
NA	TRBV5-1	TRBJ2-6	NA	TGCGCCAGCAGCTTTAGGGGTTCTGGGGCCAACGTCCTGACTTTC	CASSFRGSGANVLTF
NA	TRBV7-9	TRBJ2-5	TRBD2	TGTGCCAGCAGCTACGGGACTAGCGGCCGCGGGACCCAGTACTTC	CASSYGTSGRGTQYF
once	TRBV6-5	TRBJ1-2	NA	TGTGCCAGCAGTTACAGCGGGACGGACTATGGCTACACCTTC	CASSYSGTDYGYTF
few	TRBV7-9	TRBJ1-1	NA	TGTGCCAGCAGCCACGGGAGGACTGAAGCTTTCTTT	CASSHGRTEAFF
few	TRBV19	TRBJ1-5	NA	TGTGCCAGTAGCCTCAACAGGGACAATCAGCCCCAGCATTTT	CASSLNRDNQPQHF
NA	TRBV30	TRBJ1-1	NA	TGTGCCTGGAGTGTAGGACTCCGAGCTTTCTTT	CAWSVGLRAFF